This T cell receptor (beta chain) was obtained from a study of OX40 agonist ivuxolimab in advanced cancers. Whole-study context: Recorded diagnoses for dose-escalation patients were hepatocellular carcinoma, melanoma, renal cell or head and neck cancer. Prior therapy, whether anti-PD-1, anti-PD-L1 or anti-CTLA-4, was allowed, and approximately 40% had some. Males comprised 70% to 85% of the group, whose mean age was approximately 61 years (range about 20 to 79).

TCRdb's table, derived via immunoSEQ multiplex PCR, lists solely in-frame clones and lacks some. The sample yields over 50,000 clones, roughly 90% seen once. The sequences come from CD4+ or CD8+ T cells sorted from blood, collected in a trial of the OX40 agonist ivuxolimab. The clonotype was recovered from an adult with an advanced solid tumor such as melanoma, head and neck, liver or kidney cancer.

In nucleotides, the CDR3 is TGTGCCAGCAGGCAGGGGGTCACTGAAGCTTTCTTT. Protein sequence: CASRQGVTEAFF. The V gene is TRBV27, the J gene TRBJ1-1, with 7 positions matching TRBD1. CDR3 length: 12 amino acids. Germline V gene sequence: CDR1 MNHEY, CDR2 SMNVEV (reference sequence). J lost 4 bases, V lost 6 bases, and 2 bases had no gene match.